The 10 T cell receptor beta chains listed next were all sequenced from one sample in a study of shared clonotypes between healthy human individuals. The protocol was immunoSEQ multiplex PCR, while the TCRdb copy is restricted to in-frame clones and leaves out a portion. The data contain fewer than 2.5 million clones, 93% of them singletons. Specimen: naive CD4+ T cells from PBMCs. The subset here: CD45RA+ positively selected. These receptors were taken from a man aged 18 to 29 in good health. Some clones in this sample may be carry-over from other donors' samples.

The chain recombines TRBV7-3 with TRBJ1-1; D ambiguous. CDR3 length: 14 residues. From germline, CDR1 is SGHTA and CDR2 FQGTGA. The V and J ends lost 5 bases and 1 base respectively, with 11 bases between them. CDR3 sequence (DNA): TGTGCCAGCAGCGACCGGGGTGGGAACACTGAAGCTTTCTTT. Protein product: CASSDRGGNTEAFF. The full variable domain, rest sourced from reference TRBV7-3 and TRBJ1-1, is GAGVSQTPSNKVTEKGKYVELRCDPISGHTALYWYRQSLGQGPEFLIYFQGTGAADDSGLPNDRFFAVRPEGSVSTLKIQRTERGDSAVYLCASSDRGGNTEAFFGQGTRLTVV.

V usage is TRBV9 and J usage is TRBJ2-3; perhaps TRBD1 as D (6 bases). This CDR3 has 20 residues. V lost 1 base and J 1 base, leaving 25 bases between the germline ends. Germline CDR1 and CDR2: SGDLS and YYNGEE. The CDR3 loop reads CASSVTTATGQTGRTDTQYF. As DNA, the CDR3 is TGTGCCAGCAGCGTAACCACCGCGACCGGACAGACGGGGCGCACAGATACGCAGTATTTT.

The J gene is TRBJ2-1, the V gene TRBV9; no firm D call. Germline V CDR1 and CDR2: SGDLS, YYNGEE. The ends were cut back, 0 bases at V and 9 bases at J, with 7 bases in the middle. CDR3 length equals 12 residues. In DNA, the CDR3 is TGTGCCAGCAGCGTAGAGGTCGGTGAGCAGTTCTTC. This sequence encodes CASSVEVGEQFF. Full variable domain (outside the CDR3, taken from reference TRBV9 and TRBJ2-1): DSGVTQTPKHLITATGQRVTLRCSPRSGDLSVYWYQQSLDQGLQFLIQYYNGEERAKGNILERFSAQQFPDLHSELNLSSLELGDSALYFCASSVEVGEQFFGPGTRLTVL.

The rearrangement links TRBV6-1 to TRBJ2-7, with D perhaps matching TRBD1 (5 bases). The CDR3 length is 15 residues. Trimming cost V 8 bases and J 3 bases, with 20 bases left between them. Looked up from germline, CDR1 is MNHNS and CDR2 is SASEGT. CDR3 sequence: CASGNTGRSLYEQYF. In DNA, the CDR3 is TGTGCCAGCGGGAATACAGGAAGATCACTCTACGAGCAGTACTTC.

V is TRBV6-4 and J is TRBJ1-6, with TRBD1 matching over 9 bases. There are 14 residues in the CDR3. Per germline, CDR1 MRHNA and CDR2 SNTAGT. The V segment lost 3 bases and the J segment 10 bases; nucleotides outside the gene matches: 4. The CDR3 sequence is CASSETGGYSPLHF. The CDR3 coding sequence is TGTGCCAGCAGTGAGACAGGGGGTTACTCACCCCTCCACTTT.

The CDR3 DNA reads as TGCAGCGCCGTGGAAGGGGAGCAGTTCTTC. Translation gives CSAVEGEQFF. V usage is TRBV29-1 and J usage is TRBJ2-1, with D uncertain. The CDR3 runs to 10 residues. The germline CDR1 and CDR2 sequences are SQVTM and ANQGSEA. Trimming cost V 7 bases and J 10 bases, with 11 bases left between them.

V and J are TRBV4-2 and TRBJ1-1, with 8 nucleotides matching TRBD1. Germline V CDR1 and CDR2: LGHNA, YNFKEQ. Trimming cost V 3 bases and J 3 bases; bases outside gene matches: 9. CDR3 size: 16 residues. The CDR3 loop reads CASSHGTRGLDTEAFF. The CDR3 DNA reads TGTGCCAGCAGCCATGGAACCAGGGGGCTCGACACTGAAGCTTTCTTT.

The chain carries TRBV11-1 and TRBJ2-1; no clear D gene. The CDR3 is made up of 15 amino acids. Trimming took 0 bases from V and 2 from J, leaving 8 bases between them. Looked up from germline, CDR1 is SGHAT and CDR2 is FQDESV (reference sequence). The CDR3 reads CASSLAGSTYNEQFF. CDR3 nucleotide sequence: TGTGCCAGCAGCTTAGCTGGTTCCACCTACAATGAGCAGTTCTTC. The variable domain in full, with the rest retrieved from reference TRBV11-1 and TRBJ2-1, is EAEVAQSPRYKITEKSQAVAFWCDPISGHATLYWYRQILGQGPELLVQFQDESVVDDSQLPKDRFSAERLKGVDSTLKIQPAELGDSAMYLCASSLAGSTYNEQFFGPGTRLTVL.

The chain has TRBV30 and TRBJ1-5, with 10 positions matching TRBD1. The CDR3 contains 17 residues. With 5 bases clipped from V and 7 bases from J, the junction kept 17 bases outside the gene matches. Per germline, CDR1 GTSNPN and CDR2 SVGIG (reference sequence). CDR3 DNA sequence: TGTGCCTGGGTCGGGAAGACAGGGGGCGCGAGGGGACAGCCCCAGCATTTT. This translates into CAWVGKTGGARGQPQHF.

As DNA, the CDR3 is TGTGCCAGCAGTGGGATGACTAGCGGGGACCAAGAGACCCAGTACTTC. Protein product: CASSGMTSGDQETQYF. The chain couples TRBV2 to TRBJ2-5; 11 nucleotides line up with TRBD2. V lost 4 bases and J lost 0; bases outside the gene matches: 4. Germline V gene lookup returns CDR1 SNHLY and CDR2 FYNNEI. This CDR3 is 16 amino acids long.